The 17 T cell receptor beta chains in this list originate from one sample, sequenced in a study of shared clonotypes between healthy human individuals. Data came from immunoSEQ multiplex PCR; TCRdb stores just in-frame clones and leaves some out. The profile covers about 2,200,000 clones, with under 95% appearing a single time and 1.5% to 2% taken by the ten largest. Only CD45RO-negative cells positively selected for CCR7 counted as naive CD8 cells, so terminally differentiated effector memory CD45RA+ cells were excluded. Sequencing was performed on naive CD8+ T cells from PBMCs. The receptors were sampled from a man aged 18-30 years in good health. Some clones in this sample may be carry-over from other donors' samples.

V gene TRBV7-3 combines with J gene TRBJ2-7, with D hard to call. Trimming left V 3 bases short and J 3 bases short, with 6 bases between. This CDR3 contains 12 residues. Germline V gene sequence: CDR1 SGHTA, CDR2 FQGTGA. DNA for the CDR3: TGTGCCAGCAGCTTCTCCGGCTACGAGCAGTACTTC. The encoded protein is CASSFSGYEQYF.

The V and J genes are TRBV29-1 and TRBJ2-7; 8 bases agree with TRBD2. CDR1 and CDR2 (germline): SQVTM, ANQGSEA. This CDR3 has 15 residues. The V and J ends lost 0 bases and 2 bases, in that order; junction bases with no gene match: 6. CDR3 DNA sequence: TGCAGCGTTGAAGATCTGAGCGGGGGCACCTACGAGCAGTACTTC. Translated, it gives CSVEDLSGGTYEQYF.

CDR3 DNA: TGTGCCATCAGGGGAGGACTAGCGGGAGGAAATACCTACGAGCAGTACTTC. Protein product: CAIRGGLAGGNTYEQYF. The chain joins TRBV10-3 to TRBJ2-7; TRBD2 matches at 14 bases. CDR3 size: 17 residues. CDR1 ENHRY and CDR2 SYGVKD come from the germline V gene. V lost 6 bases and J lost 2; bases outside the gene matches: 9.

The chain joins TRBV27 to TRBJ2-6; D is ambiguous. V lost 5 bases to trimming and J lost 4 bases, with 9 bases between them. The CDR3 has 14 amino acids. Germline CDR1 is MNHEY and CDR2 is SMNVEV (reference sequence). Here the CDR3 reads CASSLIEGANVLTF. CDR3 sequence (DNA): TGTGCCAGCAGTCTAATAGAAGGGGCCAACGTCCTGACTTTC.

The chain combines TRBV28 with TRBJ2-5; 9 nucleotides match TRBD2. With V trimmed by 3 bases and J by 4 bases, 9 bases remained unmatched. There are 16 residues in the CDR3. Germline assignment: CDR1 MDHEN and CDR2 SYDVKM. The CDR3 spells CASSLVSGSTGETQYF. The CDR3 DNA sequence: TGTGCCAGCAGTTTGGTTAGCGGGAGTACGGGAGAGACCCAGTACTTC. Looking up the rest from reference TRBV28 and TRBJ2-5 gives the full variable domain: DVKVTQSSRYLVKRTGEKVFLECVQDMDHENMFWYRQDPGLGLRLIYFSYDVKMKEKGDIPEGYSVSREKKERFSLILESASTNQTSMYLCASSLVSGSTGETQYFGPGTRLLVL.

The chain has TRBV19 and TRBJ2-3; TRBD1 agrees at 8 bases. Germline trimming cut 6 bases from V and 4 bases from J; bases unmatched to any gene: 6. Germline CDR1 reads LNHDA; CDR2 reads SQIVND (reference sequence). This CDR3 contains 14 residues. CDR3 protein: CASSQDRESDTQYF. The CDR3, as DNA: TGTGCCAGTAGCCAGGACAGGGAGTCAGATACGCAGTATTTT.

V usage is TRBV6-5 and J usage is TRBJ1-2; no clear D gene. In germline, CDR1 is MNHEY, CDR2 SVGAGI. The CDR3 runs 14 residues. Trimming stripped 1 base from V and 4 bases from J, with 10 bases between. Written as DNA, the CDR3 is TGTGCCAGCAGTTACTACCTGGGTTCCTATGGCTACACCTTC. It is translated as CASSYYLGSYGYTF.

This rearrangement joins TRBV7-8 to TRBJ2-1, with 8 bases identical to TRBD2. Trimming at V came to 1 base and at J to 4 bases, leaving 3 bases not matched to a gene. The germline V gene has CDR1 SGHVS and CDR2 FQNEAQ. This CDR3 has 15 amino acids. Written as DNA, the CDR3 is TGTGCCAGCAGCTTAGTGGCTAGCGGGTACAATGAGCAGTTCTTC. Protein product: CASSLVASGYNEQFF.

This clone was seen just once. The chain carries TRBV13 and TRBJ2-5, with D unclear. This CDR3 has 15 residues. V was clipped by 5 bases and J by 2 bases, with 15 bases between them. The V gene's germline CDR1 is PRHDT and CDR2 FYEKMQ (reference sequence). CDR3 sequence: CASSHGGPVQETQYF. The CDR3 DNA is TGTGCCAGCAGCCATGGTGGGCCGGTACAAGAGACCCAGTACTTC.

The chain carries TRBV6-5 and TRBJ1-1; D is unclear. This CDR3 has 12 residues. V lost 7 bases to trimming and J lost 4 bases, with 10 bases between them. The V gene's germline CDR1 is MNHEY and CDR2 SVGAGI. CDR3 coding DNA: TGTGCCAGCAAGAGGTGGGGCACTGAAGCTTTCTTT. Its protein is CASKRWGTEAFF.

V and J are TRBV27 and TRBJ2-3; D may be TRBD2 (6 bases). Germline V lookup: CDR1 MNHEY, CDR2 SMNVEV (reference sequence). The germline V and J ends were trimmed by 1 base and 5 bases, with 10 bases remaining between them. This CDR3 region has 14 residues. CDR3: CASSLFGEVDTQYF. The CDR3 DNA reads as TGTGCCAGCAGTTTATTTGGGGAGGTAGATACGCAGTATTTT.

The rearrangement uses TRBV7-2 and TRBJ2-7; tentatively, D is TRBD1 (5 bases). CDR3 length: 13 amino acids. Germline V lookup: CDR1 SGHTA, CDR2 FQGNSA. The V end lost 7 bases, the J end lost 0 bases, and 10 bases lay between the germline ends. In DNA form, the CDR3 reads TGTGCCAGCACCTTTGGGGCCTCCTACGAGCAGTACTTC. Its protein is CASTFGASYEQYF. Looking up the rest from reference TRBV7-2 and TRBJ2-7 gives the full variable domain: GAGVSQSPSNKVTEKGKDVELRCDPISGHTALYWYRQSLGQGLEFLIYFQGNSAPDKSGLPSDRFSAERTGGSVSTLTIQRTQQEDSAVYLCASTFGASYEQYFGPGTRLTVT.

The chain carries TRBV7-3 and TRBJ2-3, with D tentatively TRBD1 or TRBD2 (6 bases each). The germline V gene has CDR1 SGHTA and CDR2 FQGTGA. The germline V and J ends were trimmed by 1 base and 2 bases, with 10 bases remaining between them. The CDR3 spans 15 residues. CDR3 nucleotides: TGTGCCAGCAGCTTAAAGGGGGGACACACAGATACGCAGTATTTT. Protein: CASSLKGGHTDTQYF.

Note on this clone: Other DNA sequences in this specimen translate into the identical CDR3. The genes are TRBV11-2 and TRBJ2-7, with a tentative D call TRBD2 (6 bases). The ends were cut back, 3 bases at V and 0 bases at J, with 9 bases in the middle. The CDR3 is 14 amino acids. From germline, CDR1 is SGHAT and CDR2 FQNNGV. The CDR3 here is CASSFGTGSYEQYF. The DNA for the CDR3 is TGTGCCAGCAGCTTCGGGACTGGCTCCTACGAGCAGTACTTC.

The CDR3: CAWRLAGDGFRPYNEQFF. The CDR3, as DNA: TGTGCCTGGAGACTAGCGGGAGATGGCTTCCGGCCCTACAATGAGCAGTTCTTC. The chain is built from TRBV30 and TRBJ2-1, with 11 nucleotides matching TRBD2. CDR3 length equals 18 residues. V shed 3 bases and J 2 bases; nucleotides not matched to a gene: 12. From germline, CDR1 is GTSNPN and CDR2 SVGIG (reference sequence).

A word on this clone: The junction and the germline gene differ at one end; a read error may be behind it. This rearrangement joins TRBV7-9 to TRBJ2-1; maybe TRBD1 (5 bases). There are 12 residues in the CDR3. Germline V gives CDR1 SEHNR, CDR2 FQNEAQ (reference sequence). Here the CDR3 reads CAGTTEYIEQFF. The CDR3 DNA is TGTGCCGGAACGACAGAGTACATTGAGCAGTTCTTC.

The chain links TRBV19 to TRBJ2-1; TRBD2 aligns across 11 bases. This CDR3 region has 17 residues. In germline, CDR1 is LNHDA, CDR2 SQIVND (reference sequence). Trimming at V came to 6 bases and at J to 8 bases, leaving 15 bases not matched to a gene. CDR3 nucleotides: TGTGCCAGTAGCACCGGGACTAGCGGAAGGGGCGGGGATGAGCAGTTCTTC. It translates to CASSTGTSGRGGDEQFF.